A single sample is the source of the 2 T cell receptor beta chains below, sequenced in a study of technical replicates of blood from a handful of donors. Data came from immunoSEQ multiplex PCR; TCRdb stores just in-frame clones and leaves some out. The sample shows approximately 13,000 clones, almost 85% of them seen only once. Sample: PBMCs. The source of these receptors is a human donor in good health.

J is TRBJ2-5 and V is TRBV9; perhaps TRBD2 as D (6 bases). From germline, CDR1 is SGDLS and CDR2 YYNGEE. Trimming took off 5 bases at V and 2 bases at J, with 16 bases between the two ends. The CDR3 has 15 residues. This chain's CDR3 is CASSPGASAQETQYF. CDR3 coding DNA: TGTGCCAGCAGTCCCGGGGCTAGCGCTCAAGAGACCCAGTACTTC.

The V call is TRBV6-4, the J call TRBJ2-1; D might be TRBD1 (5 bases). The CDR3 covers 14 residues. V was shortened by 3 bases and J by 2 bases, with 8 bases between the two germline ends. The germline V gene encodes CDR1 MRHNA and CDR2 SNTAGT. CDR3 amino acids: CASSDGAPYNEQFF. DNA for the CDR3: TGTGCCAGCAGTGATGGGGCACCCTACAATGAGCAGTTCTTC.